This T cell receptor beta chain was captured in a study of CD8 T cells in ankylosing spondylitis. From the 5' RACE reads, TCRdb called clonotypes with MiXCR, one entry per CDR3 protein. Of about 230,000 distinct CDR3 sequences listed, around 8% are singletons. This clonotype has a count of ten or more. Its antigen is still unknown. The CDR3 length is 14 residues. Trimming cost V 4 bases and J 5 bases, with 14 bases left between them. The germline CDR1 and CDR2 sequences are MNHNS and SASEGT. Overall study results and limits: As for the disease-linked clones, they showed a CD8+ phenotype and occurred at relatively low frequencies in peripheral blood.

The sequence came from a female donor with ankylosing spondylitis or in good health (not recorded which). The source material was blood, either unsorted or a sorted T cell fraction (not recorded which). This rearrangement joins TRBV6-1 to TRBJ1-2; D is undetermined. CDR3 residues: CASSVLRENYGYTF. The CDR3 nucleotides are TGTGCCAGCAGTGTCCTACGGGAAAATTATGGCTACACCTTC.